This T cell receptor beta chain emerged from a study of OX40 agonist ivuxolimab in advanced cancers. Study-level background: Of mixed ages from about 20 to 80 and averaging approximately 60 years, the group was about 80% male. Partial responses were observed in three patients, of whom one had hepatocellular carcinoma and two had cutaneous melanoma. Findings and limits, study-wide: Clonal expansion was among the lowest in partial responders at 0.1-3.0 mg/kg, especially CD8+.

The table came from immunoSEQ multiplex PCR; TCRdb's copy has only in-frame clones and leaves some out. Among about 78,000 clones, 87% were seen once, and the ten largest hold around 0.23%. On this clone itself: As yet, its antigen is unknown.

The TCR sequence derives from an adult with an advanced solid tumor such as melanoma, head and neck, liver or kidney cancer. Sequencing was performed on CD4+ or CD8+ T cells sorted from blood, taken in a trial of the OX40 agonist ivuxolimab.

CDR3 sequence (DNA): TGTGCCAGTAGTATTGAGGGGGGTTTCGACGAGCAGTACTTC. This encodes CASSIEGGFDEQYF. This sequence joins TRBV19 and TRBJ2-7; D may be TRBD1 or TRBD2 (6 bases each). Germline V CDR1 and CDR2: LNHDA, SQIVND (reference sequence). Trimming stripped 3 bases from V and 5 bases from J, with 14 bases between. This CDR3 spans 14 amino acids. The full variable domain, rest sourced from reference TRBV19 and TRBJ2-7, is DGGITQSPKYLFRKEGQNVTLSCEQNLNHDAMYWYRQDPGQGLRLIYYSQIVNDFQKGDIAEGYSVSREKKESFPLTVTSAQKNPTAFYLCASSIEGGFDEQYFGPGTRLTVT.